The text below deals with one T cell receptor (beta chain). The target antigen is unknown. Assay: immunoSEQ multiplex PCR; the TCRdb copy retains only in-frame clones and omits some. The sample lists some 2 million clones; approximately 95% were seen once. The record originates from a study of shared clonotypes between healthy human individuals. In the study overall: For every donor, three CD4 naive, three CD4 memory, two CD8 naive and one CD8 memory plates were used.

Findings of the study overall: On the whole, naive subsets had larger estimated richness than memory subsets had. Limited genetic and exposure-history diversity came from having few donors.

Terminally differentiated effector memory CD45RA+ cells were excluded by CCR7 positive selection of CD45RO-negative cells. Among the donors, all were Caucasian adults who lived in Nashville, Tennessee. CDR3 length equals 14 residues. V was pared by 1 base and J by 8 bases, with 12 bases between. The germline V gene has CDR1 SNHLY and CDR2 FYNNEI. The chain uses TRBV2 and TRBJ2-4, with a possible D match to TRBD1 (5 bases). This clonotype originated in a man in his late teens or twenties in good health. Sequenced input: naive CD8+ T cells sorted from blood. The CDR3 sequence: CASSEGSDTDIQYF. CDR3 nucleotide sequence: TGTGCCAGCAGTGAAGGATCGGACACAGACATTCAGTACTTC.